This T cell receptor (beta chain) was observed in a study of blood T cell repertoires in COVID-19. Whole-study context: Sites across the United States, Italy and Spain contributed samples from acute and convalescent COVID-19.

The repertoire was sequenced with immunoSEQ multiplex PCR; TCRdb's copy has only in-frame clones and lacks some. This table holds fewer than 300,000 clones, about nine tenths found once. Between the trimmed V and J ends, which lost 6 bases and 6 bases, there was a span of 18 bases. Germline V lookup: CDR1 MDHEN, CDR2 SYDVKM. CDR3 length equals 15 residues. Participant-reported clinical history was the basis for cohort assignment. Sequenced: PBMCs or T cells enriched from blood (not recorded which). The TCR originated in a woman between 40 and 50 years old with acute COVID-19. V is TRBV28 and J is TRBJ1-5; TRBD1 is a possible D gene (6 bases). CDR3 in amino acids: CASRVAGRGGQPQHF. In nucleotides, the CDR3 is TGTGCCAGCAGGGTCGCAGGGCGAGGGGGTCAGCCCCAGCATTTT.